The clone carrying this T cell receptor (beta chain) was seen just once. The record originates from a study of blood T cell repertoires in COVID-19. Cohorts were determined from participant-reported clinical history. Repertoires were generated with immunoSEQ multiplex PCR, while TCRdb's copy carries only in-frame clones and drops some. There are a few hundred thousand clones in the sample; 80% to 90% occur only once, and about 4.1% lies in the top ten. Germline values: CDR1 SGDLS, CDR2 YYNGEE. V was pared by 0 bases and J by 4 bases, with 7 bases between. The CDR3 runs to 13 residues. The sample consisted of PBMCs or T cells enriched from blood (not recorded which). This receptor was obtained from a woman aged 25 to 39 who had recovered from COVID-19. The chain recombines TRBV9 with TRBJ1-2; D not certain. CDR3 amino acids: CASSVDSLYGYTF. The CDR3 DNA reads TGTGCCAGCAGCGTAGACAGTCTCTATGGCTACACCTTC. Together with reference TRBV9 and TRBJ1-2, the CDR3 gives the full variable domain: DSGVTQTPKHLITATGQRVTLRCSPRSGDLSVYWYQQSLDQGLQFLIQYYNGEERAKGNILERFSAQQFPDLHSELNLSSLELGDSALYFCASSVDSLYGYTFGSGTRLTVV.